This T cell receptor (beta chain) was found in a study of vaccination effects on CD4 cells after COVID-19. V lost 4 bases, J lost 7 bases, and 11 bases lay in between. CDR3 length: 13 amino acids. Germline CDR1 SGDLS, CDR2 YYNGEE. Sequencing was performed with immunoSEQ multiplex PCR; in TCRdb, only in-frame clones are kept and a portion is missing. The sample includes 65,000 to 90,000 clones, under 80% of them seen just once. Peptide-pool stimulation followed by sequencing identified expanded antigen-specific CD4+ clonotypes in the ViraFEST assay. The culture ran for about 10 days, and then CD4+ T cells were isolated. The study found no prior SARS-CoV-2 infection in the vaccine recipients, who tested negative for nucleocapsid antibodies. Of note for this clone: Its antigen remains unidentified.

This material consisted of CD4+ T cells from PBMCs cultured with SARS-CoV-2 spike peptides, taken before COVID-19 vaccination. The rearrangement uses TRBV9 and TRBJ1-4, with D possibly TRBD1 on 5 matching bases. The origin of this receptor is a human donor who received a COVID-19 vaccine. CDR3 DNA sequence: TGTGCCAGCAGCTACGGGGCGGGTGAAAAACTGTTTTTT. Translation gives CASSYGAGEKLFF.